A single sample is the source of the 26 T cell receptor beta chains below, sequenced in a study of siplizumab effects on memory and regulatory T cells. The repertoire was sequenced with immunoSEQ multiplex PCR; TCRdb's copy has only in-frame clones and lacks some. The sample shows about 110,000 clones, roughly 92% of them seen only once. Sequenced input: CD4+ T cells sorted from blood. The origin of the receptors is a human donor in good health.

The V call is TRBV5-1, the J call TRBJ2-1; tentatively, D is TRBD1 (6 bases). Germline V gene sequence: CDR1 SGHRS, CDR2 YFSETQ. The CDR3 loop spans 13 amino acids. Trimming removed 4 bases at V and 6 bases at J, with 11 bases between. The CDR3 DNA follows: TGCGCCAGCAGCAGGGGGACACTCAATGAGCAGTTCTTC. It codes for CASSRGTLNEQFF.

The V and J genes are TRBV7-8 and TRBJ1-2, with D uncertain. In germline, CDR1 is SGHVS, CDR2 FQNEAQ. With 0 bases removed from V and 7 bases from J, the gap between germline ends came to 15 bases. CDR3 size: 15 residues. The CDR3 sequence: CASSLATGDLGGYTF. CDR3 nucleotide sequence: TGTGCCAGCAGCTTAGCCACCGGGGATTTGGGTGGCTACACCTTC. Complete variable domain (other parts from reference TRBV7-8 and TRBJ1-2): GAGVSQSPRYKVAKRGQDVALRCDPISGHVSLFWYQQALGQGPEFLTYFQNEAQLDKSGLPSDRFFAERPEGSVSTLKIQRTQQEDSAVYLCASSLATGDLGGYTFGSGTRLTVV.

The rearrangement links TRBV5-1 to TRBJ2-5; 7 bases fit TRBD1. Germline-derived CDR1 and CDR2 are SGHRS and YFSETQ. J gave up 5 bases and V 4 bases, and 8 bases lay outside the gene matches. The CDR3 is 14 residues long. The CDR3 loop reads CASSPTGPPETQYF. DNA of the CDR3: TGCGCCAGCAGCCCGACAGGGCCCCCGGAGACCCAGTACTTC.

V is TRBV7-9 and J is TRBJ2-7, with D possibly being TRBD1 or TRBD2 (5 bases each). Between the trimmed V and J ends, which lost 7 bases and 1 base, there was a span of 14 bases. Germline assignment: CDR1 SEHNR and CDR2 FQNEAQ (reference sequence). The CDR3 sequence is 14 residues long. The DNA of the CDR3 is TGTGCCAGCACCCAGGGTGAGGGATCCTACGAGCAGTACTTC. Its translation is CASTQGEGSYEQYF.

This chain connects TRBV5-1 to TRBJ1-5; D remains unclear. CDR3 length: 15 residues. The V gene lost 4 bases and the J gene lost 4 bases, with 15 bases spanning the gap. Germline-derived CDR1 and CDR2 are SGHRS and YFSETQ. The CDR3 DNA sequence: TGCGCCAGCAGCCCCTTGGGGTTCTCTAATCAGCCCCAGCATTTT. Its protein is CASSPLGFSNQPQHF.

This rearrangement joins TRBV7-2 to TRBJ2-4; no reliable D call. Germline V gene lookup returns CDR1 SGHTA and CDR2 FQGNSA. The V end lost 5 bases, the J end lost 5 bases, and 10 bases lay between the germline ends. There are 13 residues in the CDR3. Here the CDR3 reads CASSQDIQNIQYF. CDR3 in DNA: TGTGCCAGCAGCCAAGACATTCAAAACATTCAGTACTTC.

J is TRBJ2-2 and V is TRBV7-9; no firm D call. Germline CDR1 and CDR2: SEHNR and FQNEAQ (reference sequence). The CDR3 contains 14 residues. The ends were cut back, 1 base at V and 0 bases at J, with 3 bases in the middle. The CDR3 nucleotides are TGTGCCAGCAGCTTAGTCGCGAACACCGGGGAGCTGTTTTTT. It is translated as CASSLVANTGELFF.

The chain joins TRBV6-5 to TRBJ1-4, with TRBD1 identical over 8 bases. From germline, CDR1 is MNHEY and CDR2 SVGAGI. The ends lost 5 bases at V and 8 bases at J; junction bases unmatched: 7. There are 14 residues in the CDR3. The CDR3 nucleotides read TGTGCCAGCAGTAGAGACAGGGGTAGGGAAAAACTGTTTTTT. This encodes CASSRDRGREKLFF.

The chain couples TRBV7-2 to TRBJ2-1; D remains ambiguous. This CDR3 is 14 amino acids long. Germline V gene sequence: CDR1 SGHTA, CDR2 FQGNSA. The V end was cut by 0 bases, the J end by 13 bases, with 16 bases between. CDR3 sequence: CASSLAQQAGAQFF. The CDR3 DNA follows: TGTGCCAGCAGCTTAGCGCAGCAGGCAGGCGCACAGTTCTTC.

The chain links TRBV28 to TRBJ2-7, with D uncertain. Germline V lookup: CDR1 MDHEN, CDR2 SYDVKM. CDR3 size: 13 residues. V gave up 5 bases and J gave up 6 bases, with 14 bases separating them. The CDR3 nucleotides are TGTGCCAGCAGTCCCCCCGGCGTCCTCGAGCAGTACTTC. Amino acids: CASSPPGVLEQYF.

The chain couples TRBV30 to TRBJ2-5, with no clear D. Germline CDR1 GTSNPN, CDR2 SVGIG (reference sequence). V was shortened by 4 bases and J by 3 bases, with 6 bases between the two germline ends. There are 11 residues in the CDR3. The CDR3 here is CAWTSEETQYF. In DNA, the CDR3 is TGTGCCTGGACTAGTGAAGAGACCCAGTACTTC.

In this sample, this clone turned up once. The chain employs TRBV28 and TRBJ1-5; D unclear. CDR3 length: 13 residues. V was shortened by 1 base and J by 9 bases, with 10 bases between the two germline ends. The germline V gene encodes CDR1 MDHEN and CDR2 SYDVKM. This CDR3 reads CASSLYHGWPQHF. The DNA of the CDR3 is TGTGCCAGCAGTTTATACCACGGCTGGCCCCAGCATTTT.

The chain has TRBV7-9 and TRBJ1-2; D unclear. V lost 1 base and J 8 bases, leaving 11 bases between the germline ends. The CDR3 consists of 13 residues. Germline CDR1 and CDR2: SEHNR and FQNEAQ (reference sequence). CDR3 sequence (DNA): TGTGCCAGCAGCTTAGATGAGGCGTGGGGCTACACCTTC. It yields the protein CASSLDEAWGYTF.

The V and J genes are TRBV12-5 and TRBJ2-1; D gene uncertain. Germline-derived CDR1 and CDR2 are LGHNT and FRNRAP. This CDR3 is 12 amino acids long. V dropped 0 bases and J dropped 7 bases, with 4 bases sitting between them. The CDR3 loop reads CASGLVRNEQFF. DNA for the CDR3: TGTGCTAGTGGTTTGGTACGAAATGAGCAGTTCTTC.

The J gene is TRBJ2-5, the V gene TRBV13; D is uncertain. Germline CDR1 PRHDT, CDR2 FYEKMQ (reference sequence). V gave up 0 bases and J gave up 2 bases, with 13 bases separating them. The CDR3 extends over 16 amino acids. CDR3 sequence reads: CASSLGGQGLQETQYF. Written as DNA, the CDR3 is TGTGCCAGCAGCTTAGGAGGGCAAGGTCTACAAGAGACCCAGTACTTC. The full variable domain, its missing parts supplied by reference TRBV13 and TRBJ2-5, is AAGVIQSPRHLIKEKRETATLKCYPIPRHDTVYWYQQGPGQDPQFLISFYEKMQSDKGSIPDRFSAQQFSDYHSELNMSSLELGDSALYFCASSLGGQGLQETQYFGPGTRLLVL.

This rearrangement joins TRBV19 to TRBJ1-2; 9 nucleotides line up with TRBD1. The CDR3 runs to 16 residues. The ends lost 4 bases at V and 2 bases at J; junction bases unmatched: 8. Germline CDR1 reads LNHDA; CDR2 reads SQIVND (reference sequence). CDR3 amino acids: CASSSLIGQGNYGYTF. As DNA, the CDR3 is TGTGCCAGTAGTAGCTTAATAGGACAGGGGAACTATGGCTACACCTTC.

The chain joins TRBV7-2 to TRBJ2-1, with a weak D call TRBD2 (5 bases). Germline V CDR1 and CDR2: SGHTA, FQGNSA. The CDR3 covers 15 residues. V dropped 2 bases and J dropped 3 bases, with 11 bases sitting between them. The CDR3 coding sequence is TGTGCCAGCAGCTTAAGGGCGGGCTTCTACAATGAGCAGTTCTTC. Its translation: CASSLRAGFYNEQFF.

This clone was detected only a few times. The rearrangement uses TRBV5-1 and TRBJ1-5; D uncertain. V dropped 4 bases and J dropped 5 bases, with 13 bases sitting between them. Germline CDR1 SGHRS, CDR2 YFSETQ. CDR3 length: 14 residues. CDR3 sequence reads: CASSMGSRYQPQHF. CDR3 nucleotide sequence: TGCGCCAGCAGCATGGGGAGTAGGTATCAGCCCCAGCATTTT.

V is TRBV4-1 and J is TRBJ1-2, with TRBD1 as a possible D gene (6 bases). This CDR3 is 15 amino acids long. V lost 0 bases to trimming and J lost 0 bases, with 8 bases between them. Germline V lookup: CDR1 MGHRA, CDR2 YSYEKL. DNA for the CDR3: TGCGCCAGCAGCCAAGACCCAGGGGCTAACTATGGCTACACCTTC. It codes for CASSQDPGANYGYTF.

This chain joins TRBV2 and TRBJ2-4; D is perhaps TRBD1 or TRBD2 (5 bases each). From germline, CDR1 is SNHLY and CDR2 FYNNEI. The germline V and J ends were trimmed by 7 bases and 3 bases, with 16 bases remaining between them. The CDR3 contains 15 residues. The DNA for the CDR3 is TGTGCCAGCATGAACGAGGGGCGAAGCAAAAACATTCAGTACTTC. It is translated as CASMNEGRSKNIQYF.

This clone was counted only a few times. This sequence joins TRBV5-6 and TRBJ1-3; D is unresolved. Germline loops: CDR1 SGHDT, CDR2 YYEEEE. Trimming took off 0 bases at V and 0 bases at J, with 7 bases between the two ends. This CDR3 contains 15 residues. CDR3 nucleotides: TGTGCCAGCAGCTTGGGGGTTCACTCTGGAAACACCATATATTTT. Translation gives CASSLGVHSGNTIYF.

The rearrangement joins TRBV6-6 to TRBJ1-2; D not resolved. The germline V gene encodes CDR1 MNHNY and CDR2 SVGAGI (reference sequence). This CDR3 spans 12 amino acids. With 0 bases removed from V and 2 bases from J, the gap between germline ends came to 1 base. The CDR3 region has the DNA TGTGCCAGCAGTTACTCCAACTATGGCTACACCTTC. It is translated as CASSYSNYGYTF.

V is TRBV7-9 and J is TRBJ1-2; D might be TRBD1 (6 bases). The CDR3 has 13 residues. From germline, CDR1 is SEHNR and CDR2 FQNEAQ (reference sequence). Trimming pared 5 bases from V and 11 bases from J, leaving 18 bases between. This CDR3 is CASSPPSDSLYTF. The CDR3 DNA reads TGTGCCAGCAGCCCGCCATCGGACAGCCTTTACACCTTC.

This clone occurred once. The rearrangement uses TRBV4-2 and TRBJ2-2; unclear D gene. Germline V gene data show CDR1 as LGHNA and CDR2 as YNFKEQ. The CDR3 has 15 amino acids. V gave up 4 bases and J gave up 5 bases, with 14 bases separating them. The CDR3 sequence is CASSPSGSPTGELFF. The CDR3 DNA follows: TGTGCCAGCAGCCCCTCGGGCTCGCCGACCGGGGAGCTGTTTTTT.

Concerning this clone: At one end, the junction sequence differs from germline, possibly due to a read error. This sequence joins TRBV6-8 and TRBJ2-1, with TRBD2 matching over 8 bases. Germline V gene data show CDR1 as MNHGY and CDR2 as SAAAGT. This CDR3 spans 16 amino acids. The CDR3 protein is CASSYSLSGKRSGQFF. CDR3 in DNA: TGTGCCAGCAGCTACTCACTTAGCGGGAAGCGGAGCGGGCAGTTCTTC.

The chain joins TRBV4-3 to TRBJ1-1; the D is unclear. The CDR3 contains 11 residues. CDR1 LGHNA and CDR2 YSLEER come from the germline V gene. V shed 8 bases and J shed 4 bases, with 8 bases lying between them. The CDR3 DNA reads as TGCGCCAGCGGACTGGCCACTGAAGCTTTCTTT. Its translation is CASGLATEAFF.